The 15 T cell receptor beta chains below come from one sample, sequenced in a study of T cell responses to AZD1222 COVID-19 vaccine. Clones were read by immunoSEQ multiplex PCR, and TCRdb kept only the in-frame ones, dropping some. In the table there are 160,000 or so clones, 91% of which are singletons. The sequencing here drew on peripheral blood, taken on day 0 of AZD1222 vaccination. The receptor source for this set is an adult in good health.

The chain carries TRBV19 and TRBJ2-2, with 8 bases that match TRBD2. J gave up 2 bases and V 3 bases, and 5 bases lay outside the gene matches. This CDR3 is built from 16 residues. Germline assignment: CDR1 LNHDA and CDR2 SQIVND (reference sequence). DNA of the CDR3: TGTGCCAGTAGTATTTTCGTAGCGGGAAACACCGGGGAGCTGTTTTTT. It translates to CASSIFVAGNTGELFF.

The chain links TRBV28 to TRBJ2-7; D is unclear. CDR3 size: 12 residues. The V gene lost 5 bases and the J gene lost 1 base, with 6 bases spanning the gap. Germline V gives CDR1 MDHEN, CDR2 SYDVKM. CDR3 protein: CASSPGSYEQYF. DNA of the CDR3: TGTGCCAGCAGTCCAGGATCCTACGAGCAGTACTTC.

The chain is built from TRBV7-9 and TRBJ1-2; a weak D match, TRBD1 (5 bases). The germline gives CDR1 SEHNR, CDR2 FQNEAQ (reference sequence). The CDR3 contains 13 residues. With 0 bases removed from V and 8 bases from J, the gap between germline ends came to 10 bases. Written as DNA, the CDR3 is TGTGCCAGCAGCTTAGCCCAGGGTTGGGGCTACACCTTC. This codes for CASSLAQGWGYTF.

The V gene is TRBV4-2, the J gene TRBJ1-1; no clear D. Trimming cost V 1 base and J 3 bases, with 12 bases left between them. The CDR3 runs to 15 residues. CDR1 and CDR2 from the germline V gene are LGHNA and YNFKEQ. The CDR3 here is CASSQVESGDTEAFF. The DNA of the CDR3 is TGTGCCAGCAGCCAAGTTGAGAGCGGGGACACTGAAGCTTTCTTT.

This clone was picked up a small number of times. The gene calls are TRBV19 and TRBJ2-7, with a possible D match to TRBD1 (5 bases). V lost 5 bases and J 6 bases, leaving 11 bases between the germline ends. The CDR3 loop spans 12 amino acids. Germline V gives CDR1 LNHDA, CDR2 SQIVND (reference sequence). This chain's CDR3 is CASSSQTVEQYF. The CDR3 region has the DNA TGTGCCAGTAGTTCCCAGACAGTCGAGCAGTACTTC.

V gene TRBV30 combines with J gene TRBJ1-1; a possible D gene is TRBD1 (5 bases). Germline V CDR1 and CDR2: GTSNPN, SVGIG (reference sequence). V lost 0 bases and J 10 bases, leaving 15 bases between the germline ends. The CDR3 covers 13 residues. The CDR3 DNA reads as TGTGCCTGGAGTGTACCAGGGCCTGGGGCAGCTTTCTTT. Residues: CAWSVPGPGAAFF.

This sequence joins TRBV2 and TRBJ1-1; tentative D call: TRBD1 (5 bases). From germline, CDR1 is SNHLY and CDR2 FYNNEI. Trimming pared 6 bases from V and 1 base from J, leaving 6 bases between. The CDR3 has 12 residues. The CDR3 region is CASSGQNTEAFF. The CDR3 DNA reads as TGTGCCAGCAGCGGACAGAACACTGAAGCTTTCTTT.

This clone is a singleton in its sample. The CDR3 reads CASSLSTGLGSEAFF. The CDR3 DNA is TGTGCCAGCAGCTTGAGTACGGGCTTAGGCTCTGAAGCTTTCTTT. The chain is built from TRBV7-2 and TRBJ1-1; D uncertain. V gave up 3 bases and J gave up 6 bases, with 17 bases separating them. The CDR3 length is 15 residues. The germline V gene has CDR1 SGHTA and CDR2 FQGNSA.

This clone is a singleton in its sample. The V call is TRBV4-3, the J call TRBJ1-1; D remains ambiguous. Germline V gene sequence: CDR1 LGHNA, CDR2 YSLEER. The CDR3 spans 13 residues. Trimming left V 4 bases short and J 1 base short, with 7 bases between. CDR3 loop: CASSLHGNTEAFF. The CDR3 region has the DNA TGCGCCAGCAGCCTCCATGGGAACACTGAAGCTTTCTTT.

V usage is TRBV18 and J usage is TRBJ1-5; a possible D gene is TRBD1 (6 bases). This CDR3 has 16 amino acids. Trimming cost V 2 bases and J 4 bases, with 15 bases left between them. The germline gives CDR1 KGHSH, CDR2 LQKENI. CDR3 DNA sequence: TGTGCCAGCTCACCAACAAACTGGGACACAAATCAGCCCCAGCATTTT. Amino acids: CASSPTNWDTNQPQHF.

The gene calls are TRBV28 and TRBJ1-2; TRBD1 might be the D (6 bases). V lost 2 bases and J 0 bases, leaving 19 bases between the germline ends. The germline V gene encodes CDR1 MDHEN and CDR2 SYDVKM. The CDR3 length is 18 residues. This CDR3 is CASSLITREDRANYGYTF. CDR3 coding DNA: TGTGCCAGCAGTTTAATTACTCGGGAGGACAGAGCTAACTATGGCTACACCTTC.

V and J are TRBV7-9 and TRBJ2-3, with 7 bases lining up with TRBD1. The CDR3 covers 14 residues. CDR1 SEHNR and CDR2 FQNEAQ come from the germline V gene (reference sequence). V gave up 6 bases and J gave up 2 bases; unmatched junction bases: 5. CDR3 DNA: TGTGCCAGCAGGACAGGGCTCCCCACAGATACGCAGTATTTT. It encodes CASRTGLPTDTQYF.

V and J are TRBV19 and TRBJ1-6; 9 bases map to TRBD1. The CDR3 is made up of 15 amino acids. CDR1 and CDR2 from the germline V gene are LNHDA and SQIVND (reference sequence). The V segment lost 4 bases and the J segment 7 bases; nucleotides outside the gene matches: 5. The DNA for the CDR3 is TGTGCCAGTAGTACAGGGACAGGGTTGAATTCACCCCTCCACTTT. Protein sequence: CASSTGTGLNSPLHF.

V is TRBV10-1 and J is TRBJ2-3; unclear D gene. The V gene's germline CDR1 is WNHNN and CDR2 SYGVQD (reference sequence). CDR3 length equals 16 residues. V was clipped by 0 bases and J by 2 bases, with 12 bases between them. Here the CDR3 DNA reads TGCGCCAGCAGTGAGTCTCCAACCCCGGACACAGATACGCAGTATTTT. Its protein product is CASSESPTPDTDTQYF.

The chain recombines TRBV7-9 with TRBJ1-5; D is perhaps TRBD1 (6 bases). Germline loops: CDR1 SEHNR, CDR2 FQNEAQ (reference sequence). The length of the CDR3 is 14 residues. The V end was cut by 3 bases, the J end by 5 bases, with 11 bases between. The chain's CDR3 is CASSFSAGDQPQHF. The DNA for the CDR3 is TGTGCCAGCAGCTTCAGCGCAGGGGATCAGCCCCAGCATTTT.